The rows below give T cell receptor beta chains drawn from one sample of a study of blood T cell repertoires in COVID-19. The assay was immunoSEQ multiplex PCR, and TCRdb's table has in-frame clones only and misses some. Of a few hundred thousand clones in the sample, 80% to 90% were seen once. Sequences were obtained from PBMCs or T cells enriched from blood (not recorded which). All receptors come from a woman aged 60-70 years who had recovered from COVID-19. Each CDR3 is given with its conserved first and last residue. The order of the fields is J gene, CDR3 length, V gene, CDR3 protein.

>TRBJ2-6|18|TRBV18
CASSPLTGFGSGANVLTF
>TRBJ2-3|14|TRBV18
CASSPGSLTDTQYF
>TRBJ1-2|15|TRBV5-1
CASSLYPGQNYGYTF
>TRBJ1-2|15|TRBV19
CASTYRDRGQNGYTF
>TRBJ2-5|15|TRBV11-3
CASSLGRRREETQYF
>TRBJ2-7|15|TRBV28
CASSLLSGQGYEQYF
>TRBJ1-3|14|TRBV5-6
CASRGARSGNTIYF
>TRBJ1-2|13|TRBV19
CASRTGTYYGYTF
>TRBJ1-1|16|TRBV4-1
CASSQGGFRGNTEAFF
>TRBJ1-4|17|TRBV5-1
CASSSSDQGASNEKLFF
>TRBJ1-3|16|TRBV19
CAAGRSSVSSGNTIYF